This TCR beta chain was identified in a study of T cell responses to AZD1222 COVID-19 vaccine. Findings and caveats of the study: Possibly, clonal diversity was underestimated; donors were largely white British and included more females. The study found Spike-specific TCR breadth and depth rose after two AZD1222 doses.

The CDR3 consists of 17 residues. This table comes from immunoSEQ multiplex PCR, and its TCRdb copy is limited to in-frame clones, with some not included. The sample includes roughly 150,000 clones, roughly nine tenths of them seen just once. Analysis merged second doses at about 4 or about 12 weeks. This clone was seen a few times. Antigen specificity is unknown. This sample comprised peripheral blood, obtained 28 days after the second AZD1222 dose. V and J are TRBV12-2 and TRBJ2-2; TRBD2 is the table's D call, not checked against the DNA. TRBV12-2 corresponds to a pseudogene. This receptor was identified in an adult who received the AZD1222 COVID-19 vaccine. CDR3 nucleotide sequence: TGTGCAAGTCGCCCGACCATTAGCGGGAGCAGAACCGGGGAGCTGTTTTTT. Translation gives CASRPTISGSRTGELFF.